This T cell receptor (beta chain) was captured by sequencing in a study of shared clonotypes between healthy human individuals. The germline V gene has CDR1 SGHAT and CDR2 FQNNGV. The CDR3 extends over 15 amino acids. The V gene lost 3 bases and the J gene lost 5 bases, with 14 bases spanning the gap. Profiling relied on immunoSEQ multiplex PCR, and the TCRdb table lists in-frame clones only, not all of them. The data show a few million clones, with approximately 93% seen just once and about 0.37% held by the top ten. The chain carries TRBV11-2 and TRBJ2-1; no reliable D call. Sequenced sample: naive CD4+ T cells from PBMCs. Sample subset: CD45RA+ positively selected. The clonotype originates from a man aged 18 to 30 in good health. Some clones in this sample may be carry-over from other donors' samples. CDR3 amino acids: CASSFGPPPDNEQFF. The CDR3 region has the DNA TGTGCCAGCAGCTTTGGACCCCCCCCGGACAATGAGCAGTTCTTC.